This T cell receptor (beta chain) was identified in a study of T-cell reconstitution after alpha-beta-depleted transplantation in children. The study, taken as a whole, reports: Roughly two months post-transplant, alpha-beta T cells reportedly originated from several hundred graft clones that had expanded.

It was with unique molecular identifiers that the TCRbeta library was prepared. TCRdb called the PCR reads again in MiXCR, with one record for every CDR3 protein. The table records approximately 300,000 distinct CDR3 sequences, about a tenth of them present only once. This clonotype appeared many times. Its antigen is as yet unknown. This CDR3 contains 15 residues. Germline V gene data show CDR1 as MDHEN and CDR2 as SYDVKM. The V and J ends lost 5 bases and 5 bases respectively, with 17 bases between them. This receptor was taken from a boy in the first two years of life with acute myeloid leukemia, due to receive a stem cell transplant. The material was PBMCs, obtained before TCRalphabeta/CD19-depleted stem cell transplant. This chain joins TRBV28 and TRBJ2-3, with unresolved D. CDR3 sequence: CASSPRTYMGDTQYF. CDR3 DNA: TGTGCCAGCAGTCCCCGGACCTACATGGGAGATACGCAGTATTTT.